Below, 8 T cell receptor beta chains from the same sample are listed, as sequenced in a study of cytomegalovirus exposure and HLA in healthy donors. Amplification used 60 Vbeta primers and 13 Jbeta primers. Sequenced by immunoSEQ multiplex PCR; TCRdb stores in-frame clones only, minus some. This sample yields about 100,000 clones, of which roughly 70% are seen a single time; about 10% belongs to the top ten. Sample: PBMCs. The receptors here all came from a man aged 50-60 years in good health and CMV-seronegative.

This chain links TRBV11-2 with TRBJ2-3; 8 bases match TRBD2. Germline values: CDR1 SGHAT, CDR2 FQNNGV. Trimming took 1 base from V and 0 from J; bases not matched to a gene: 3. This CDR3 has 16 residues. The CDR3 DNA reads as TGTGCCAGCAGCTTAGCCGGGGGGGGTAGCACAGATACGCAGTATTTT. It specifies CASSLAGGGSTDTQYF.

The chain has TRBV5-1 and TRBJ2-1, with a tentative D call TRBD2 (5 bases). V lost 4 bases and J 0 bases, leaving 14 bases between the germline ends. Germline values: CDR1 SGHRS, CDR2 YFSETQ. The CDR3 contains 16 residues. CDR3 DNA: TGCGCCAGCAGCAGGACTGTTGGCTACTCCTACAATGAGCAGTTCTTC. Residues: CASSRTVGYSYNEQFF.

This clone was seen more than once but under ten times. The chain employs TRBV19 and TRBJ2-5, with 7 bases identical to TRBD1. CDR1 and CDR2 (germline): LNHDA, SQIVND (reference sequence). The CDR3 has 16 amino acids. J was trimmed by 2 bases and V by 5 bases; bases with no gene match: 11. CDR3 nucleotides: TGTGCCAGTAGTGGGCAAGGGACAGAGAGACAAGAGACCCAGTACTTC. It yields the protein CASSGQGTERQETQYF. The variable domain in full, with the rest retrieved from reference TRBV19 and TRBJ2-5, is DGGITQSPKYLFRKEGQNVTLSCEQNLNHDAMYWYRQDPGQGLRLIYYSQIVNDFQKGDIAEGYSVSREKKESFPLTVTSAQKNPTAFYLCASSGQGTERQETQYFGPGTRLLVL.

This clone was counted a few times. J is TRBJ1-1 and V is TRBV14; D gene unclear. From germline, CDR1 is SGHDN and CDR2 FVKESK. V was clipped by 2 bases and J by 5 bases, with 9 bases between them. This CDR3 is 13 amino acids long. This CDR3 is CASSQSPRTEAFF. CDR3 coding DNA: TGTGCCAGCAGCCAATCCCCTAGGACTGAAGCTTTCTTT.

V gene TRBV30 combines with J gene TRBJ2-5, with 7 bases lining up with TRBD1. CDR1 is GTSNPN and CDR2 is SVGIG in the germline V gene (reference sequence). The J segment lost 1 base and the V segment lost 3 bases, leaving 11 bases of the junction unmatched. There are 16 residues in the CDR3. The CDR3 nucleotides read TGTGCCTGGAGCCAACTGGGGACAGCCGCCCAAGAGACCCAGTACTTC. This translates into CAWSQLGTAAQETQYF.

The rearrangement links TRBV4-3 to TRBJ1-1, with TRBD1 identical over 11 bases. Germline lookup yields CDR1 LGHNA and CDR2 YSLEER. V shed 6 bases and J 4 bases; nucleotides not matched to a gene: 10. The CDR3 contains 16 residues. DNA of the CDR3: TGCGCCAGCAGGACTCGTCCCGGGACAGGGGGCACTGAAGCTTTCTTT. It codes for CASRTRPGTGGTEAFF.

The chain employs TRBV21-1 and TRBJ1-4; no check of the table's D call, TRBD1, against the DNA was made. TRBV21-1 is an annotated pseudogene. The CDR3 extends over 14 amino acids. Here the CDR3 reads CASSMGTGGPTIVF. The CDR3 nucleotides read TGTGCCAGCAGCATGGGGACAGGGGGCCCAACGATCGTTTTT.

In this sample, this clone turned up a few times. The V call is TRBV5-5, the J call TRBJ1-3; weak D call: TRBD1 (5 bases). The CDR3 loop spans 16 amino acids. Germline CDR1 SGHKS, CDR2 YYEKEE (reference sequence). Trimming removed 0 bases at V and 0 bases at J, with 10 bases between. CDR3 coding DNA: TGTGCCAGCAGCTTGGCCCGGGGGTACTCTGGAAACACCATATATTTT. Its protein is CASSLARGYSGNTIYF.